This T cell receptor beta chain appears in the sequencing data of a study of blood T cell repertoires in COVID-19. Participants were aged roughly 18 to 95 years, lived in roughly 25 US areas, and enrolled virtually. Among Cohort 3 donors, those recovered had two negative PCRs, clearance, or symptom resolution. CDR3 size: 16 residues. Germline CDR1 DFQATT, CDR2 SNEGSKA (reference sequence). V shed 3 bases and J 0 bases; nucleotides not matched to a gene: 7. Assay used: immunoSEQ multiplex PCR; TCRdb lists only in-frame clones, some missing. The table has hundreds of thousands of clones, more than 75% seen once.

The receptor comes from a woman aged 45-60 years who had recovered from COVID-19. The sample taken for sequencing was PBMCs or T cells enriched from blood (not recorded which). The chain combines TRBV20-1 with TRBJ1-4; 7 nucleotides match TRBD1. The CDR3 protein is CSASGGTDATNEKLFF. In nucleotides, the CDR3 is TGCAGTGCTAGTGGTGGGACAGATGCAACTAATGAAAAACTGTTTTTT.